The 24 T cell receptor beta chains reported below all come from one sample, sequenced in a study of blood T cell repertoires in COVID-19. Generated by immunoSEQ multiplex PCR, the TCRdb table keeps only in-frame clones and is missing some. The table has 410,000 or so clones, more than 80% seen once. Sequenced sample: peripheral blood. All receptors derive from a woman aged 25 to 39 with active or convalescent COVID-19.

CDR3 nucleotides: TGTGCCAGCAGCTTCGACACGAACACTGAAGCTTTCTTT. This translates into CASSFDTNTEAFF. The V and J genes are TRBV5-6 and TRBJ1-1, with D uncertain. The V and J ends lost 2 bases and 1 base respectively, with 6 bases between them. This CDR3 contains 13 residues. Germline V CDR1 and CDR2: SGHDT, YYEEEE. Supplemented by reference TRBV5-6 and TRBJ1-1, the full variable domain reads DAGVTQSPTHLIKTRGQQVTLRCSPKSGHDTVSWYQQALGQGPQFIFQYYEEEERQRGNFPDRFSGHQFPNYSSELNVNALLLGDSALYLCASSFDTNTEAFFGQGTRLTVV.

J is TRBJ1-1 and V is TRBV4-1; D remains unclear. The V end was cut by 4 bases, the J end by 3 bases, with 12 bases between. CDR3 length: 14 residues. Germline V lookup: CDR1 MGHRA, CDR2 YSYEKL. CDR3 sequence (DNA): TGCGCCAGCAGCCCGGGATCAGGCTACACTGAAGCTTTCTTT. This translates into CASSPGSGYTEAFF.

The V call is TRBV18, the J call TRBJ2-1, with 7 bases fitting TRBD2. Germline assignment: CDR1 KGHSH and CDR2 LQKENI. The CDR3 has 15 amino acids. With 3 bases clipped from V and 3 bases from J, the junction kept 5 bases outside the gene matches. For the CDR3, the DNA is TGTGCCAGCTCACCTACGGGACTATACTACAATGAGCAGTTCTTC. Its translation: CASSPTGLYYNEQFF.

The chain links TRBV7-9 to TRBJ1-1; D may be TRBD1 (5 bases). V was cut by 3 bases and J by 6 bases, with 17 bases left in between. This CDR3 contains 15 residues. Germline V gene lookup returns CDR1 SEHNR and CDR2 FQNEAQ (reference sequence). For the CDR3, the DNA is TGTGCCAGCAGCTTTCTGAATCCCAGGGTGGCTGAAGCTTTCTTT. Protein product: CASSFLNPRVAEAFF.

DNA of the CDR3: TGCGCCAGCAGCTTGGGCGCTGAAGCTTTCTTT. Its translation is CASSLGAEAFF. The V and J genes are TRBV5-1 and TRBJ1-1; D gene unclear. The CDR3 consists of 11 residues. The germline gives CDR1 SGHRS, CDR2 YFSETQ. V shed 0 bases and J shed 6 bases, with 3 bases lying between them.

V and J are TRBV19 and TRBJ2-1; no definite D call. CDR1 is LNHDA and CDR2 is SQIVND in the germline V gene (reference sequence). The CDR3 consists of 14 residues. V was cut by 6 bases and J by 0 bases, with 9 bases left in between. The CDR3 sequence is CASRRASSYNEQFF. CDR3 bases: TGTGCCAGTAGGCGAGCGAGCTCCTACAATGAGCAGTTCTTC. Variable domain in full (rest from reference TRBV19 and TRBJ2-1): DGGITQSPKYLFRKEGQNVTLSCEQNLNHDAMYWYRQDPGQGLRLIYYSQIVNDFQKGDIAEGYSVSREKKESFPLTVTSAQKNPTAFYLCASRRASSYNEQFFGPGTRLTVL.

The chain recombines TRBV24-1 with TRBJ1-2; 7 bases are a match to TRBD1. The CDR3 has 12 residues. V shed 4 bases and J 8 bases; nucleotides not matched to a gene: 3. Germline V CDR1 and CDR2: KGHDR, SFDVKD. DNA for the CDR3: TGTGCCACCAGTGACCAGGGGGGAGGCTACACCTTC. Amino acid sequence: CATSDQGGGYTF.

V and J are TRBV19 and TRBJ1-4; maybe TRBD1 (6 bases). The CDR3 has 14 residues. Germline values: CDR1 LNHDA, CDR2 SQIVND (reference sequence). The V gene lost 5 bases and the J gene lost 5 bases, with 12 bases spanning the gap. The CDR3 nucleotides are TGTGCCAGTAGTGTTACAGGGACCAATGAAAAACTGTTTTTT. This translates into CASSVTGTNEKLFF.

The V and J genes are TRBV3-1 (or the pseudogene TRBV3-2) and TRBJ2-5; D possibly corresponds to TRBD2 (5 bases). V lost 1 base and J 4 bases, leaving 10 bases between the germline ends. This CDR3 has 14 residues. Germline V gene lookup returns CDR1 LGHDT and CDR2 YNNKEL (reference sequence). The CDR3 here is CASSQGPGGETQYF. CDR3 nucleotides: TGTGCCAGCAGCCAAGGACCTGGAGGAGAGACCCAGTACTTC.

On this clone: Other DNA sequences from this sample encode an identical CDR3 as well. The chain couples TRBV14 to TRBJ2-1; TRBD2 matches at 7 bases. There are 14 residues in the CDR3. Germline CDR1 reads SGHDN; CDR2 reads FVKESK. The V gene end was trimmed by 1 base and the J gene end by 3 bases; junction bases not matched to a gene: 0. CDR3 amino acids: CASSQAGGYNEQFF. The CDR3 region has the DNA TGTGCCAGCAGCCAAGCGGGGGGCTACAATGAGCAGTTCTTC.

V is TRBV20-1 and J is TRBJ2-7; 9 nucleotides line up with TRBD1. Germline V CDR1 and CDR2: DFQATT, SNEGSKA (reference sequence). V lost 3 bases, J lost 1 base, and 10 bases stayed unmatched. The CDR3 totals 16 residues. The DNA of the CDR3 is TGCAGTGCTAGTTTCCCAATCGGGACAGGGTCCTACGAGCAGTACTTC. This codes for CSASFPIGTGSYEQYF.

The V gene is TRBV5-1, the J gene TRBJ1-2, with a tentative D call TRBD1 (5 bases). Trimming removed 0 bases at V and 6 bases at J, with 12 bases between. This CDR3 region has 14 residues. CDR1 is SGHRS and CDR2 is YFSETQ in the germline V gene. The CDR3 coding sequence is TGCGCCAGCAGCTTGGTTAATCCGGGGGATGGCTACACCTTC. Translated: CASSLVNPGDGYTF.

The chain employs TRBV15 and TRBJ1-6; D ambiguous. Per germline, CDR1 LNHNV and CDR2 YYDKDF (reference sequence). Trimming removed 3 bases at V and 10 bases at J, with 10 bases between. The CDR3 has 13 residues. CDR3 sequence (DNA): TGTGCCACCAGCAGGGGTCGAGGATCACCCCTCCACTTT. Its translation: CATSRGRGSPLHF.

The chain combines TRBV19 with TRBJ2-5, with D tentatively TRBD2 (5 bases). CDR1 and CDR2 from the germline V gene are LNHDA and SQIVND (reference sequence). CDR3 length equals 12 residues. Trimming removed 1 base at V and 5 bases at J, with 5 bases between. Here the CDR3 DNA reads TGTGCCAGTAGTATAGGCGGGGAGACCCAGTACTTC. It is translated as CASSIGGETQYF. Drawing the rest from reference TRBV19 and TRBJ2-5, the complete variable domain is DGGITQSPKYLFRKEGQNVTLSCEQNLNHDAMYWYRQDPGQGLRLIYYSQIVNDFQKGDIAEGYSVSREKKESFPLTVTSAQKNPTAFYLCASSIGGETQYFGPGTRLLVL.

V is TRBV2 and J is TRBJ2-2; D is undetermined. The germline V gene has CDR1 SNHLY and CDR2 FYNNEI. Trimming shortened V by 2 bases and J by 5 bases, and 6 bases separated the two germline ends. The CDR3 runs to 13 residues. This CDR3 is CASSEQVTGELFF. Written as DNA, the CDR3 is TGTGCCAGCAGTGAACAGGTTACCGGGGAGCTGTTTTTT.

V gene TRBV10-1 combines with J gene TRBJ1-3; D ambiguous. This CDR3 comprises 15 residues. Germline CDR1 reads WNHNN; CDR2 reads SYGVQD (reference sequence). The V end was cut by 5 bases, the J end by 0 bases, with 11 bases between. The chain's CDR3 is CASSPGVTSGNTIYF. CDR3 coding DNA: TGCGCCAGCAGTCCGGGAGTAACCTCTGGAAACACCATATATTTT.

The V gene is TRBV7-9, the J gene TRBJ1-2; 9 bases line up with TRBD1. This CDR3 is built from 17 residues. V lost 1 base, J lost 4 bases, and 10 bases stayed unmatched. Germline loops: CDR1 SEHNR, CDR2 FQNEAQ (reference sequence). CDR3 sequence reads: CASSLGQGDPWAYGYTF. The CDR3 nucleotides are TGTGCCAGCAGCTTAGGACAGGGGGACCCTTGGGCCTATGGCTACACCTTC.

The chain couples TRBV29-1 to TRBJ2-1; possibly TRBD1 for D (5 bases). V was trimmed by 1 base and J by 7 bases, leaving 14 bases between them. CDR1 is SQVTM and CDR2 is ANQGSEA in the germline V gene. CDR3 length: 14 residues. The CDR3, as DNA: TGCAGCGTTGAAGCAGGGCCGGTCCAAAATGAGCAGTTCTTC. Encoded protein: CSVEAGPVQNEQFF.

The chain employs TRBV14 and TRBJ1-1, with D perhaps matching TRBD1 (5 bases). Trimming pared 6 bases from V and 0 bases from J, leaving 11 bases between. Germline V gene lookup returns CDR1 SGHDN and CDR2 FVKESK. The CDR3 runs to 14 residues. The CDR3 sequence is CASSRQKLNTEAFF. The CDR3 DNA reads TGTGCCAGCAGTCGACAGAAACTGAACACTGAAGCTTTCTTT.

The chain uses TRBV7-2 and TRBJ2-7, with 8 bases lining up with TRBD2. The CDR3 totals 16 residues. After removal of 5 bases from V and 0 bases from J, the junction contained 9 bases not matched to a gene. Germline V gene sequence: CDR1 SGHTA, CDR2 FQGNSA. The CDR3 nucleotides read TGTGCCAGCAGCGACGGGCCTAGCGGGTTCTCCTACGAGCAGTACTTC. It is translated as CASSDGPSGFSYEQYF.

The chain has TRBV5-1 and TRBJ1-1, with D hard to call. The CDR3 spans 14 residues. The germline CDR1 and CDR2 sequences are SGHRS and YFSETQ. Deletions cut 1 base from V and 3 bases from J, with 10 bases between. The CDR3 DNA follows: TGCGCCAGCAGCTTGTACGGGGAGCACACTGAAGCTTTCTTT. This gives the protein CASSLYGEHTEAFF.

V and J are TRBV5-1 and TRBJ2-7, with D tentatively TRBD1 (7 bases). V dropped 0 bases and J dropped 3 bases, with 10 bases sitting between them. The CDR3 runs to 14 residues. Germline CDR1 and CDR2: SGHRS and YFSETQ. The CDR3 protein is CASSLDRGGYEQYF. CDR3 coding DNA: TGCGCCAGCAGCTTGGACAGGGGAGGCTACGAGCAGTACTTC.

CDR3 nucleotides: TGTGCCAGCAGTGAAGCCCGGACACTACCCACAGATACGCAGTATTTT. Amino acids: CASSEARTLPTDTQYF. The rearrangement links TRBV6-1 to TRBJ2-3, with TRBD1 as a possible D gene (5 bases). Trimming stripped 0 bases from V and 2 bases from J, with 12 bases between. Germline-derived CDR1 and CDR2 are MNHNS and SASEGT. The CDR3 totals 16 residues.

V gene TRBV7-8 combines with J gene TRBJ2-7; tentatively, D is TRBD1 (6 bases). Trimming removed 1 base from V and 2 bases from J, with 15 bases in between. This CDR3 contains 16 residues. CDR1 is SGHVS, CDR2 FQNEAQ, per germline. This CDR3 is CASSLVSGAGAYEQYF. CDR3 bases: TGTGCCAGCAGCTTAGTTTCGGGTGCAGGGGCCTACGAGCAGTACTTC.